Each of the 14 T cell receptor beta chains below was sequenced from the same sample in a study of T-cell reconstitution after alpha-beta-depleted transplantation in children. Unique molecular identifiers featured in how the TCRbeta library was prepared. TCRdb redid the calling of the PCR reads with MiXCR, one entry per CDR3 protein. The top ten clones hold 0.79% of a sample with roughly 670,000 distinct CDR3 sequences, roughly 13% of them seen once. Sequences were derived from PBMCs, sampled before TCRalphabeta/CD19-depleted stem cell transplant. These receptors all come from a girl aged 2 to 9 with congenital amegakaryocytic thrombocytopenia, due to receive a stem cell transplant.

The gene calls are TRBV7-2 and TRBJ2-2, with no clear D. Germline CDR1 SGHTA, CDR2 FQGNSA. The CDR3 is 15 amino acids. Trimming took off 0 bases at V and 4 bases at J, with 9 bases between the two ends. The CDR3 region is CASSLASWSTGELFF. CDR3 coding DNA: TGTGCCAGCAGCTTAGCGTCGTGGAGCACCGGGGAGCTGTTTTTT.

This clonotype was counted ten times or more. The rearrangement joins TRBV12-5 to TRBJ2-2; D is ambiguous. V lost 1 base, J lost 0 bases, and 6 bases lay in between. Per the germline V gene, CDR1 is LGHNT and CDR2 is FRNRAP. The CDR3 has 15 amino acids. CDR3 nucleotides: TGTGCTAGTGGTTTGGGCGGCGCGAACACCGGGGAGCTGTTTTTT. Its protein is CASGLGGANTGELFF.

This clonotype was observed at least ten times. The genes are TRBV3-1 and TRBJ2-7; possibly TRBD1 for D (5 bases). Trimming took 6 bases from V and 4 from J, leaving 13 bases between them. The CDR3 runs 13 residues. Germline CDR1 is LGHDT and CDR2 is YNNKEL (reference sequence). The CDR3 sequence is CASRPRQRYEQYF. CDR3 DNA: TGTGCCAGCAGACCCAGACAGAGATACGAGCAGTACTTC.

This clonotype was observed at least ten times. The chain employs TRBV20-1 and TRBJ2-1; 9 bases align to TRBD2. The length of the CDR3 is 19 residues. Germline CDR1 DFQATT, CDR2 SNEGSKA (reference sequence). J lost 4 bases, V lost 0 bases, and 16 bases had no gene match. CDR3 DNA sequence: TGCAGTGCTAGAGATCCTGGCGGGAGGGCCCCTAAACTTTACAATGAGCAGTTCTTC. Translation: CSARDPGGRAPKLYNEQFF.

In this sample, this clonotype turned up many times. The CDR3 reads CAISDPSGEDTQYF. The CDR3 nucleotides are TGTGCCATCAGTGACCCTAGCGGGGAAGATACGCAGTATTTT. The V call is TRBV10-3, the J call TRBJ2-3, with 9 positions matching TRBD2. V gave up 3 bases and J gave up 5 bases; unmatched junction bases: 3. CDR3 length: 14 residues. Germline V gives CDR1 ENHRY, CDR2 SYGVKD.

This clonotype was seen only a few times. The chain carries TRBV28 and TRBJ2-5; D possibly corresponds to TRBD2 (5 bases). CDR1 and CDR2 from the germline V gene are MDHEN and SYDVKM. The CDR3 is 16 amino acids. The V end lost 5 bases, the J end lost 3 bases, and 19 bases lay between the germline ends. For the CDR3, the DNA is TGTGCCAGCAGTGCAACCGGGATTAGCAGAGAAGAGACCCAGTACTTC. As protein: CASSATGISREETQYF.

This clonotype was recorded a few times. The V gene is TRBV20-1, the J gene TRBJ2-7; D possibly corresponds to TRBD2 (6 bases). Trimming took 6 bases from V and 4 from J, leaving 19 bases between them. In germline, CDR1 is DFQATT, CDR2 SNEGSKA (reference sequence). The CDR3 contains 14 residues. DNA for the CDR3: TGCAGTGCCTCTCCCCTAGCGATTCGTTACGAGCAGTACTTC. This encodes CSASPLAIRYEQYF.

This clonotype was counted ten times or more. V gene TRBV18 combines with J gene TRBJ1-1; D uncertain. The CDR3 has 14 amino acids. V was trimmed by 2 bases and J by 1 base, leaving 8 bases between them. Germline CDR1 reads KGHSH; CDR2 reads LQKENI. The CDR3 bases are TGTGCCAGCTCACCAGGGTTGGGGAACACTGAAGCTTTCTTT. It yields the protein CASSPGLGNTEAFF.

This clonotype has ten or more counts. This chain uses TRBV6-1 with TRBJ2-3; D is unclear. Germline CDR1 and CDR2: MNHNS and SASEGT. The length of the CDR3 is 12 residues. V shed 3 bases and J shed 7 bases, with 8 bases lying between them. CDR3 DNA: TGTGCCAGCAGTGACATGCACCATACGCAGTATTTT. The encoded protein is CASSDMHHTQYF.

This clonotype showed up many times. The junction shows a germline mismatch at one end, possibly a read error. This chain links TRBV5-1 with TRBJ2-2; unclear D gene. The CDR3 is 14 amino acids. Germline lookup yields CDR1 SGHRS and CDR2 YFSETQ. The CDR3 nucleotides read TGTGCCAGCAGCTTATCCAGTAACACCGGGGAGCTGTTTTTT. Translating it yields CASSLSSNTGELFF.

This clonotype was observed at least ten times. V is TRBV20-1 and J is TRBJ1-5, with a tentative D call TRBD1 (5 bases). The CDR3 spans 15 residues. From germline, CDR1 is DFQATT and CDR2 SNEGSKA (reference sequence). V gave up 2 bases and J gave up 4 bases, with 15 bases separating them. The CDR3 spells CSARRAGTVNQPQHF. The CDR3 DNA reads TGCAGTGCTAGAAGGGCAGGGACGGTGAATCAGCCCCAGCATTTT.

Ten or more counts support this clonotype. The chain is built from TRBV5-1 and TRBJ2-1; D might be TRBD2 (5 bases). V lost 4 bases and J lost 7, with 12 bases in between. The CDR3 is 13 amino acids. Germline CDR1 is SGHRS and CDR2 is YFSETQ. The CDR3 spells CASSRGSDNEQFF. The CDR3 region has the DNA TGCGCCAGCAGCCGGGGTAGTGATAATGAGCAGTTCTTC.

The gene calls are TRBV2 and TRBJ2-7, with D possibly being TRBD2 (5 bases). Germline values: CDR1 SNHLY, CDR2 FYNNEI. V lost 6 bases to trimming and J lost 9 bases, with 21 bases between them. This CDR3 comprises 14 residues. The CDR3 DNA reads TGTGCCAGCAGGCGGGCTGCCCCACGATCAGGGCAGTACTTC. Translating gives CASRRAAPRSGQYF.

This clonotype was picked up a small number of times. The chain carries TRBV27 and TRBJ2-7; 7 bases match TRBD2. The CDR3 has 15 residues. Germline loops: CDR1 MNHEY, CDR2 SMNVEV (reference sequence). Losses at the gene ends were 0 bases for V and 3 bases for J; bases not matched to a gene: 5. CDR3 DNA: TGTGCCAGCAGTTTATCGCGGGGACTACTCTACGAGCAGTACTTC. It yields the protein CASSLSRGLLYEQYF.